The subject of this entry is one T cell receptor (beta chain). Its antigen is unidentified. This CDR3 is built from 16 residues. V lost 0 bases and J lost 5; bases outside the gene matches: 8. Germline values: CDR1 DFQATT, CDR2 SNEGSKA (reference sequence). This sample is drawn from a study of molecular identifiers for immune sequencing clone quantification. Study-wide findings and caveats: Spiked-in Jurkat TCR RNA corresponding to one cell was reported as detectable against about 1 million naive cells.

TCRdb recomputed calls from the PCR reads with MiXCR, one row per CDR3 protein. The sample has approximately 550,000 distinct CDR3 sequences; under 30% are singletons. The rearrangement uses TRBV20-1 and TRBJ2-2; TRBD2 matches 8 bases. This receptor was obtained from a human donor in good health. Some libraries in this study had Jurkat cell RNA spiked in. Source material: naive CD8+ T cells from blood, with Jurkat cell RNA spiked in. Indicated subset: FACS-sorted CD8+CD4-CCR7+CD45RA+ naive T cells. In DNA form, the CDR3 reads TGCAGTGCTAGAGAGAGAGGACTAGCTCGGACCGGGGAGCTGTTTTTT. Translated, it gives CSARERGLARTGELFF.